The 13 T cell receptor beta chains reported below all come from one sample, sequenced in a study of shared clonotypes between healthy human individuals (dated by TCRdb to 2020 to 2022). Library preparation used the immunoSEQ multiplex PCR assay. TCRdb provides this immuneACCESS table in a form limited to in-frame rearrangements. Some clones are lacking; in checked studies, under half of them reflect an unresolved V gene, and why the rest are absent is not known. This sample holds millions of clones; less than 95% were observed only once. 1% to 1.3% of the sample rests with the top ten. CD8 naive samples were CD45RO-negative cells positively selected for CCR7, giving a CD45RA+CCR7+ population that excluded TemRA cells. Specimen: naive CD8+ T cells sorted from blood. Taken with the paper, the label for cell subset or site translates to: CD45RA+CCR7+. The origin of the receptors is a man between 18 and 29 years old in good health.

The V and J genes are TRBV7-9 and TRBJ2-7; no firm D call. The V gene lost 5 bases and the J gene lost 0 bases, with 11 bases spanning the gap. This CDR3 comprises 14 residues. Germline CDR1 SEHNR, CDR2 FQNEAQ (reference sequence). The chain's CDR3 is CASSTSGGSYEQYF. The CDR3 DNA is TGTGCCAGCAGCACCTCGGGCGGCTCCTACGAGCAGTACTTC. Variable domain in full (rest from reference TRBV7-9 and TRBJ2-7): DTGVSQNPRHKITKRGQNVTFRCDPISEHNRLYWYRQTLGQGPEFLTYFQNEAQLEKSRLLSDRFSAERPKGSFSTLEIQRTEQGDSAMYLCASSTSGGSYEQYFGPGTRLTVT.

This clone was observed a single time. The rearrangement uses TRBV4-3 and TRBJ2-7; 7 bases line up with TRBD1. The CDR3 runs 16 residues. Germline CDR1 and CDR2: LGHNA and YSLEER. With 0 bases clipped from V and 6 bases from J, the junction kept 11 bases outside the gene matches. The DNA for the CDR3 is TGCGCCAGCAGCCAAGAGGAGACAGGGAAGGATAGCGAGCAGTACTTC. The encoded protein is CASSQEETGKDSEQYF.

The chain uses TRBV5-5 and TRBJ1-6; 8 positions agree with TRBD1. J lost 8 bases, V lost 4 bases, and 5 bases had no gene match. There are 14 residues in the CDR3. Looked up from germline, CDR1 is SGHKS and CDR2 is YYEKEE (reference sequence). The DNA of the CDR3 is TGTGCCAGCAGCACCGGGACAGGTTATTCACCCCTCCACTTT. Translated, it gives CASSTGTGYSPLHF.

This sequence joins TRBV5-6 and TRBJ2-3; no clear D gene. CDR3 length: 13 residues. Germline V gene sequence: CDR1 SGHDT, CDR2 YYEEEE. V was trimmed by 0 bases and J by 6 bases, leaving 8 bases between them. CDR3 residues: CASSLGRMDTQYF. The CDR3, as DNA: TGTGCCAGCAGCTTGGGGAGAATGGATACGCAGTATTTT. The full variable domain, in which reference TRBV5-6 and TRBJ2-3 provide the parts outside the CDR3, is DAGVTQSPTHLIKTRGQQVTLRCSPKSGHDTVSWYQQALGQGPQFIFQYYEEEERQRGNFPDRFSGHQFPNYSSELNVNALLLGDSALYLCASSLGRMDTQYFGPGTRLTVL.

The chain links TRBV27 to TRBJ2-7; no clear D gene. The V end was cut by 4 bases, the J end by 6 bases, with 7 bases between. Germline lookup yields CDR1 MNHEY and CDR2 SMNVEV (reference sequence). The CDR3 spans 11 residues. CDR3 nucleotides: TGTGCCAGCAGTTCCCTTTCCGAGCAGTACTTC. It is translated as CASSSLSEQYF.

The chain links TRBV28 to TRBJ2-5; possibly TRBD2 for D (5 bases). The length of the CDR3 is 15 residues. Looked up from germline, CDR1 is MDHEN and CDR2 is SYDVKM. V was shortened by 7 bases and J by 5 bases, with 20 bases between the two germline ends. The CDR3 DNA sequence: TGTGCCAGCACCAGGCCCATGGCCGGACTTGAGACCCAGTACTTC. Translating it yields CASTRPMAGLETQYF.

The V and J genes are TRBV30 and TRBJ2-3; TRBD2 agrees at 7 bases. J was trimmed by 6 bases and V by 4 bases; bases with no gene match: 7. The CDR3 runs to 13 residues. The V gene's germline CDR1 is GTSNPN and CDR2 SVGIG (reference sequence). CDR3 coding DNA: TGTGCCTGGACCCGACTAGCCGGGGATACGCAGTATTTT. Protein sequence: CAWTRLAGDTQYF.

The J gene is TRBJ2-7, the V gene TRBV14; 9 bases agree with TRBD2. V lost 2 bases and J lost 5; bases outside the gene matches: 4. The CDR3 has 14 residues. The V gene's germline CDR1 is SGHDN and CDR2 FVKESK. The CDR3 nucleotides are TGTGCCAGCAGCCAACTAGCGGGACTTGACGAGCAGTACTTC. Translating gives CASSQLAGLDEQYF.

Concerning this clone: The sample holds other DNA sequences that translate to the same CDR3. The chain uses TRBV25-1 and TRBJ2-7; no clear D gene. This CDR3 comprises 11 residues. Germline V lookup: CDR1 MGHDK, CDR2 SYGVNS. Trimming took 4 bases from V and 6 from J, leaving 7 bases between them. CDR3 loop: CASSGGPEQYF. As DNA, the CDR3 is TGTGCCAGCAGTGGAGGACCCGAGCAGTACTTC.

The gene calls are TRBV28 and TRBJ1-5, with 9 bases that match TRBD1. Germline CDR1 is MDHEN and CDR2 is SYDVKM. V trimming: 1 base; J trimming: 0 bases; junction bases outside the gene matches: 10. This CDR3 is built from 19 residues. In nucleotides, the CDR3 is TGTGCCAGCAGTTTATACCTATGGACAGGGGTTTATAGCAATCAGCCCCAGCATTTT. Translation gives CASSLYLWTGVYSNQPQHF.

The chain carries TRBV6-5 and TRBJ1-1; no definite D call. Germline lookup yields CDR1 MNHEY and CDR2 SVGAGI. The CDR3 consists of 14 residues. The V and J ends lost 8 bases and 5 bases respectively, with 18 bases between them. The CDR3, as DNA: TGTGCCAGCGAAGAGGGCGGCGCGGGGACTGAAGCTTTCTTT. Its protein is CASEEGGAGTEAFF.

This rearrangement joins TRBV19 to TRBJ2-7, with 9 bases matching TRBD2. The CDR3 consists of 14 residues. The V and J ends lost 9 bases and 2 bases, in that order; junction bases with no gene match: 8. Germline V CDR1 and CDR2: LNHDA, SQIVND (reference sequence). CDR3 loop: CASSQREVTYEQYF. CDR3 bases: TGTGCCAGCTCCCAGCGGGAGGTCACCTACGAGCAGTACTTC.

Comments on this clone: The same CDR3 can be traced to other DNA sequences in this sample. The CDR3 loop is CSVGSNEQFF. In nucleotides, the CDR3 is TGCAGCGTTGGCTCGAATGAGCAGTTCTTC. This chain joins TRBV29-1 and TRBJ2-1; D call uncertain. The ends were cut back, 4 bases at V and 7 bases at J, with 5 bases in the middle. The CDR3 has 10 amino acids. Germline assignment: CDR1 SQVTM and CDR2 ANQGSEA.